A selection of T cell receptor beta chains follows, all from one sample in a study of metastatic and nonmetastatic thyroid tumors. TCRdb re-processed the PCR reads through MiXCR. Of 6,000 to 7,000 clones listed, 25% to 35% were seen once; the top ten hold approximately 20%. Sequencing input: tumor tissue. These receptors were taken from a female donor with papillary thyroid cancer or a benign thyroid nodule (not recorded which). Some clones in this sample may be carry-over from other donors' samples. The CDR3 runs from the conserved cysteine through the conserved F or W. D genes are given only for firm matches. Clone size is not always given. Where it is, it says once, few, many or a class for expanded clones.

J gene	CDR3 length	D gene	clone size	V gene	CDR3 DNA	CDR3 protein
TRBJ2-2	16	TRBD2	NA	TRBV9	TGTGCCAGCAGCGTAGCAGGCAGGGAGGGCACCGGGGAGCTGTTTTTT	CASSVAGREGTGELFF
TRBJ1-4	15	TRBD1	NA	TRBV12-3/TRBV12-4	TGTGCCAGCAGTCCCGGACAGGGGAGGAATGAAAAACTGTTTTTT	CASSPGQGRNEKLFF
TRBJ2-7	14	NA	NA	TRBV11-2	TGTGCCGTCAGCTTAGGTCCCAAATCCTACGAGCAGTACTTC	CAVSLGPKSYEQYF
TRBJ1-2	13	NA	NA	TRBV28	TGTGCCAGCAGCTTCGGAGCTAACTATGGCTACACCTTC	CASSFGANYGYTF
TRBJ2-2	15	NA	NA	TRBV20-1	TGCAGTGCTAGAGGACAGCCCAGAAACACCGGGGAGCTGTTTTTT	CSARGQPRNTGELFF
TRBJ2-7	15	NA	NA	TRBV3-1	TGTGCCAGCCAAATGGGGACGGCGATTTCCTACGAGCAGTACTTC	CASQMGTAISYEQYF
TRBJ2-2	14	NA	few	TRBV11-3	TGTGCCAGCAGCCCCCGACAGAACACCGGGGAGCTGTTTTTT	CASSPRQNTGELFF
TRBJ1-1	14	NA	medium-sized	TRBV12-3/TRBV12-4	TGTGCCAGCAGTTTAGGGGGGGGAAGAACTGAAGCTTTCTTT	CASSLGGGRTEAFF
TRBJ1-3	13	TRBD1	NA	TRBV6-9	TGTGCCAGCAGCCGGGGACAGGGAAACACCATATATTTT	CASSRGQGNTIYF
TRBJ1-2	14	TRBD1	NA	TRBV6-1	TGTGCCAGCATTCCGGACAGGGCGAGATATGGCTACACCTTC	CASIPDRARYGYTF
TRBJ1-3	15	NA	NA	TRBV28	TGTGCCAGCAGCTTACTACAGGGCGCCGGAAACACCATATATTTT	CASSLLQGAGNTIYF
TRBJ1-4	17	TRBD1	few	TRBV6-1	TGTGCCAGCAGCAGCGGACAGGGGGCCCGCATTAATGAAAAACTGTTTTTT	CASSSGQGARINEKLFF
TRBJ1-5	17	NA	medium-sized	TRBV30	TGTGCCTGGAGCCCCGGTCGGGTACCGGGCAGCAATCAGCCCCAGCATTTT	CAWSPGRVPGSNQPQHF
TRBJ1-2	13	NA	few	TRBV6-6	TGTGCCAGCAGTTACTCGGCTGACTATGGCTACACCTTC	CASSYSADYGYTF
TRBJ1-6	17	TRBD1	NA	TRBV6-5	TGTGCCAGCAGTTCTACTACGACAGGGGGTAGGGATTCACCCCTCCACTTT	CASSSTTTGGRDSPLHF
TRBJ2-7	19	TRBD1	many	TRBV5-5	TGTGCCAGCAGCTTGGCAAGCCTTACCGGGACAGGGGGTTGGTACGAGCAGTACTTC	CASSLASLTGTGGWYEQYF
TRBJ2-3	15	TRBD1	large	TRBV6-1	TGTGCCACCCGTAGGGGGCCGACTAGCACAGATACGCAGTATTTT	CATRRGPTSTDTQYF
TRBJ1-2	16	NA	few	TRBV27	TGTGCCAGCAGTTTACGAGCAGGGGCTTTCTGGAACGGCTACACCTTC	CASSLRAGAFWNGYTF
TRBJ2-3	15	TRBD2	NA	TRBV12-3/TRBV12-4	TGTGCCAGCAGTATGGGACTAGCGGGCACAGATACGCAGTATTTT	CASSMGLAGTDTQYF
TRBJ2-4	14	NA	medium-sized	TRBV2	TGTGCCAGCACTGAACAGAGGTCGGAAAACATTCAGTACTTC	CASTEQRSENIQYF
TRBJ1-5	15	NA	NA	TRBV30	TGTGCCTGGAGCGCGGGACACCGAATAGGTCAGCCCCAGCATTTT	CAWSAGHRIGQPQHF
TRBJ2-3	15	TRBD1	many	TRBV2	TGTGCCAGCAGGGACAGGGTGAGACCCACAGATACGCAGTATTTT	CASRDRVRPTDTQYF
TRBJ2-1	15	NA	NA	TRBV24-1	TGTGCCACCAGTGATAGGACAGGGAGGGGAGATGAGCAGTTCTTC	CATSDRTGRGDEQFF
TRBJ2-2	18	TRBD2	NA	TRBV6-2/TRBV6-3	TGTGCCAGCAGTTACACACCGGGACTAGCGTCAGACACCGGGGAGCTGTTTTTT	CASSYTPGLASDTGELFF
TRBJ2-3	15	TRBD1	few	TRBV2	TGTGCCAGCAGAGGACAGGGGTATAGCACAGATACGCAGTATTTT	CASRGQGYSTDTQYF